This T cell receptor (beta chain) was sequenced for a study of T-cell reconstitution after alpha-beta-depleted transplantation in children. Remarks on this clonotype: The target antigen is unknown.

It was with unique molecular identifiers that the TCRbeta library was prepared. MiXCR, applied by TCRdb to the PCR reads, yields one record per CDR3 protein. Among approximately 230,000 distinct CDR3 sequences, 24% were seen once, and the ten largest hold 4.8%. The CDR3 extends over 16 amino acids. V gave up 0 bases and J gave up 2 bases, with 13 bases separating them. Looked up from germline, CDR1 is SGHRS and CDR2 is YFSETQ. Study-wide findings and caveats: Reportedly, alpha-beta T cells present about two months post-transplant originated from several hundred expanded clones of graft origin.

This receptor was taken from a female patient aged 2-15 years who had a stem cell transplant for congenital amegakaryocytic thrombocytopenia, so the T cells may come from the graft donor. This rearrangement joins TRBV5-1 to TRBJ2-3, with a tentative D call TRBD1 (5 bases). Sequenced material: PBMCs, mostly from graft donor cells, taken 360 days after TCRalphabeta/CD19-depleted stem cell transplant. CDR3 sequence (DNA): TGCGCCAGCAGCTTGGCCCCTGGACACTACACAGATACGCAGTATTTT. It encodes CASSLAPGHYTDTQYF.